What follows are 19 T cell receptor beta chains derived from one specimen sequenced in a study of post-analysis software for immune sequencing data. Unique molecular identifiers had been added to the TCR beta cDNA libraries. TCRdb analysed the PCR reads with MiXCR anew, one entry per CDR3 protein. The repertoire has approximately 180,000 distinct CDR3 sequences, about 29% of them found once; the top ten carry over 1.2%. Which antigens these TCRs recognize remains unknown. General study points: Patients used a few TRBV segments, including TRBV5-6, TRBV5-1 and TRBV20-1, more often than controls.

Sequenced input: blood. All receptors come from a girl between 5 and 17 years old with multiple sclerosis.

About this clonotype: Just one base apart from a much larger clone, this may be a read error. The chain combines TRBV15 with TRBJ1-2; the match to TRBD1 covers 9 bases. Germline lookup yields CDR1 LNHNV and CDR2 YYDKDF (reference sequence). This CDR3 has 14 residues. The CDR3 coding sequence is TGTGCCACCAGCAGAGGACAGGGGGGCAATGGCTGCACCTTC. Its translation: CATSRGQGGNGCTF. Full variable domain (rest looked up from reference TRBV15 and TRBJ1-2): DAMVIQNPRYQVTQFGKPVTLSCSQTLNHNVMYWYQQKSSQAPKLLFHYYDKDFNNEADTPDNFQSRRPNTSFCFLDIRSPGLGDTAMYLCATSRGQGGNGCTFGSGTRLTVV.

There are a few counts of this clonotype. A clone one base away is much larger, so this may be a read error. V usage is TRBV20-1 and J usage is TRBJ2-7; 9 nucleotides align to TRBD1. The CDR3 is made up of 16 amino acids. Trimming took 6 bases from V and 4 from J; bases not matched to a gene: 16. Per the germline V gene, CDR1 is DFQATT and CDR2 is SNEGSKA (reference sequence). CDR3 residues: CSAWGSGTGLQYEQYF. The DNA of the CDR3 is TGCAGTGCCTGGGGCAGCGGGACAGGGTTACAGTACGAGCAGTACTTC.

A note on this clonotype: One end of the junction does not line up with germline, which may come from a read error. This chain uses TRBV5-1 with TRBJ1-6; D ambiguous. Germline lookup yields CDR1 SGHRS and CDR2 YFSETQ. The CDR3 is 15 amino acids. The CDR3: CASSLVTNSNSPPHF. CDR3 bases: TGCGCCAGCAGCTTGGTTACGAACAGTAATTCACCCCCCCACTTT.

This clonotype was picked up a small number of times. The V and J genes are TRBV7-2 and TRBJ2-3; TRBD2 might be the D (5 bases). The length of the CDR3 is 12 residues. CDR1 SGHTA and CDR2 FQGNSA come from the germline V gene. V gave up 5 bases and J gave up 6 bases, with 9 bases separating them. The CDR3 nucleotides are TGTGCCAGCAGCCCACGGAGGGATACGCAGTATTTT. This translates into CASSPRRDTQYF. The full variable domain, rest sourced from reference TRBV7-2 and TRBJ2-3, is GAGVSQSPSNKVTEKGKDVELRCDPISGHTALYWYRQSLGQGLEFLIYFQGNSAPDKSGLPSDRFSAERTGGSVSTLTIQRTQQEDSAVYLCASSPRRDTQYFGPGTRLTVL.

The V gene is TRBV18, the J gene TRBJ1-1; D perhaps matches TRBD1 (5 bases). V shed 0 bases and J shed 1 base, with 21 bases lying between them. Germline-derived CDR1 and CDR2 are KGHSH and LQKENI. The CDR3 has 19 residues. Here the CDR3 DNA reads TGTGCCAGCTCACCACCGCCAGGGATTAACGTTGATGGGAACACTGAAGCTTTCTTT. It yields the protein CASSPPPGINVDGNTEAFF.

This clonotype appeared many times. DNA for the CDR3: TGCAGCGTCCCTGGACTAGCGGTCGCGAATGAGCAGTTCTTC. Translation: CSVPGLAVANEQFF. The genes are TRBV29-1 and TRBJ2-1; 10 bases agree with TRBD2. This CDR3 is 14 amino acids long. V was clipped by 6 bases and J by 7 bases; unmatched bases: 9. Looked up from germline, CDR1 is SQVTM and CDR2 is ANQGSEA.

This clonotype was counted many times. The J gene is TRBJ2-1, the V gene TRBV5-1; TRBD2 is a possible D gene (6 bases). The CDR3 has 15 amino acids. Germline V gene data show CDR1 as SGHRS and CDR2 as YFSETQ. V was clipped by 7 bases and J by 4 bases, with 18 bases between them. CDR3 sequence reads: CASRLDGGTYNEQFF. The CDR3 DNA reads TGCGCCAGCCGTCTTGATGGCGGGACTTACAATGAGCAGTTCTTC. Full variable domain (rest looked up from reference TRBV5-1 and TRBJ2-1): KAGVTQTPRYLIKTRGQQVTLSCSPISGHRSVSWYQQTPGQGLQFLFEYFSETQRNKGNFPGRFSGRQFSNSRSEMNVSTLELGDSALYLCASRLDGGTYNEQFFGPGTRLTVL.

As concerns this clonotype: A much larger clone sits a single nucleotide away, making a read error possible. The chain uses TRBV10-3 and TRBJ1-5, with D possibly matching TRBD1 (5 bases). This CDR3 has 15 amino acids. The V gene's germline CDR1 is ENHRY and CDR2 SYGVKD. Trimming took off 3 bases at V and 1 base at J, with 10 bases between the two ends. CDR3 nucleotides: TGTGCCATCAGTGATGACGGGGACAGCAATCAGCCCCAGCATTTT. It encodes CAISDDGDSNQPQHF.

The chain's CDR3 is CASSFGPRTSYEQYF. For the CDR3, the DNA is TGTGCCAGCAGTTTCGGGCCGAGGACCTCCTACGAGCAGTACTTC. The chain couples TRBV12-3 or TRBV12-4 to TRBJ2-7; D gene unclear. The CDR3 sequence is 15 residues long. Trimming stripped 3 bases from V and 0 bases from J, with 12 bases between.

This clonotype was seen repeatedly, ten times or more. A much larger clone sits a single nucleotide away, making a read error possible. The rearrangement uses TRBV5-1 and TRBJ2-5, with TRBD1 as a possible D gene (6 bases). Trimming removed 3 bases from V and 11 bases from J, with 20 bases in between. Germline V gene data show CDR1 as SGHRS and CDR2 as YFSETQ. This CDR3 has 14 amino acids. CDR3 region: CASSSGGRDNEQYF. CDR3 in DNA: TGCGCCAGCAGCTCGGGTGGACGGGACAATGAGCAGTACTTC.

The table lists this clonotype with a few counts. The chain recombines TRBV30 with TRBJ2-1, with 7 positions matching TRBD1. This CDR3 comprises 11 residues. Looked up from germline, CDR1 is GTSNPN and CDR2 is SVGIG (reference sequence). Trimming cost V 5 bases and J 5 bases; bases outside gene matches: 0. The CDR3, as DNA: TGTGCCTGGGACAGGGACAATGAGCAGTTCTTC. Translated, it gives CAWDRDNEQFF.

The chain joins TRBV6-4 to TRBJ2-1, with TRBD2 matching over 14 bases. Germline loops: CDR1 MRHNA, CDR2 SNTAGT. The CDR3 spans 13 residues. Trimming cost V 3 bases and J 15 bases; bases outside gene matches: 4. The CDR3 protein is CASSETSGRAPFF. The CDR3 bases are TGTGCCAGCAGTGAGACTAGCGGGAGGGCCCCGTTCTTC.

Worth noting for this clonotype: A much larger clone lies one base from this, so it may be a read error. The V call is TRBV6-5, the J call TRBJ2-4, with D unresolved. This CDR3 is 15 amino acids long. Looked up from germline, CDR1 is MNHEY and CDR2 is SVGAGI. CDR3: CVSSFSYGAKNIQYF. The CDR3 nucleotides read TGTGTCAGCAGTTTCTCCTACGGAGCCAAAAACATTCAGTACTTC.

Turning to this clonotype: A read error is possible here, since a much larger clone lies one base away. CDR3 DNA sequence: TGCAGTGCTAGTGGAAGCGGGACGAGGGACGCAGATATGCAGTATTTT. Its translation: CSASGSGTRDADMQYF. The rearrangement joins TRBV20-1 to TRBJ2-3; 7 positions agree with TRBD2. Germline V gene sequence: CDR1 DFQATT, CDR2 SNEGSKA (reference sequence). The CDR3 totals 16 residues.

Remarks on this clonotype: The junction departs from the called germline gene at one end, perhaps through a read error. The chain recombines TRBV7-8 with TRBJ2-4, with D possibly being TRBD2 (6 bases). The DNA end favors TRBJ2-5, so the J call may be wrong. Germline V CDR1 and CDR2: SGHVS, FQNEAQ. The CDR3 runs to 16 residues. The CDR3 nucleotides are TGTGTCAGCAGCTTAGCCAGCAGCGGGTGGCAAGAGACCCAGTACTTC. It codes for CVSSLASSGWQETQYF.

This clonotype was seen repeatedly, ten times or more. The rearrangement joins TRBV11-3 to TRBJ2-5; the D gene is possibly TRBD1 (6 bases). This CDR3 is built from 14 residues. The germline gives CDR1 SGHNT, CDR2 YENEEA. V gave up 5 bases and J gave up 4 bases, with 14 bases separating them. The CDR3 here is CASSRTGPPETQYF. As DNA, the CDR3 is TGTGCCAGCAGCCGTACAGGGCCCCCAGAGACCCAGTACTTC. Full variable domain (outside the CDR3, taken from reference TRBV11-3 and TRBJ2-5): EAGVVQSPRYKIIEKKQPVAFWCNPISGHNTLYWYLQNLGQGPELLIRYENEEAVDDSQLPKDRFSAERLKGVDSTLKIQPAELGDSAVYLCASSRTGPPETQYFGPGTRLLVL.

Concerning this clonotype itself: A much larger clone is a single base away; this may be a read error. J is TRBJ2-3 and V is TRBV12-3 or TRBV12-4, with TRBD2 identical over 9 bases. This CDR3 has 15 amino acids. The CDR3 coding sequence is TGTGCCAGCAGTCCATTAGCGGGAGAAGGAGATATGCAGTATTTT. Encoded protein: CASSPLAGEGDMQYF.

The CDR3 spells CASSVTSGSSYNEQYF. CDR3 sequence (DNA): TGTGCCAGCAGCGTGACTAGCGGGAGCTCCTACAATGAGCAGTACTTC. This chain uses TRBV9 with TRBJ2-1; TRBD2 matches 12 bases. The J call is uncertain, as TRBJ2-7 better fits the DNA end. The length of the CDR3 is 16 residues. CDR1 and CDR2 from the germline V gene are SGDLS and YYNGEE.

This clonotype was counted ten times or more. This rearrangement joins TRBV29-1 to TRBJ2-4; possibly TRBD2 for D (5 bases). Between the trimmed V and J ends, which lost 7 bases and 8 bases, there was a span of 18 bases. Germline V lookup: CDR1 SQVTM, CDR2 ANQGSEA. The CDR3 length is 13 residues. This CDR3 reads CSARTDPGDIQYF. CDR3 nucleotides: TGCAGCGCCCGGACTGACCCGGGTGACATTCAGTACTTC. Drawing the rest from reference TRBV29-1 and TRBJ2-4, the complete variable domain is SAVISQKPSRDICQRGTSLTIQCQVDSQVTMMFWYRQQPGQSLTLIATANQGSEATYESGFVIDKFPISRPNLTFSTLTVSNMSPEDSSIYLCSARTDPGDIQYFGAGTRLSVL.